The 25 T cell receptor beta chains given below trace back to one sample, sequenced in a study of T cell responses to AZD1222 COVID-19 vaccine. TCRdb keeps only in-frame clones here, not all; method: immunoSEQ multiplex PCR. The table includes around 200,000 clones, about 88% detected once. The specimen comprised peripheral blood, sampled 28 days after the second AZD1222 dose. The receptor set was obtained from an adult who received the AZD1222 COVID-19 vaccine.

The V gene is TRBV28, the J gene TRBJ2-5; D is perhaps TRBD2 (7 bases). Germline values: CDR1 MDHEN, CDR2 SYDVKM. V lost 2 bases and J 4 bases, leaving 11 bases between the germline ends. The CDR3 covers 14 residues. The CDR3 spells CASSLRGGGETQYF. The CDR3 DNA reads as TGTGCCAGCAGTTTAAGGGGGGGCGGAGAGACCCAGTACTTC.

The V gene is TRBV5-1, the J gene TRBJ1-2, with a tentative D call TRBD1 (6 bases). Germline lookup yields CDR1 SGHRS and CDR2 YFSETQ. The CDR3 has 14 residues. Trimming took off 4 bases at V and 8 bases at J, with 18 bases between the two ends. This CDR3 is CASSQSGAVEGYTF. DNA for the CDR3: TGCGCCAGCAGCCAATCGGGGGCCGTAGAGGGCTACACCTTC.

This chain links TRBV3-1 (or the pseudogene TRBV3-2) with TRBJ2-1; 10 bases align to TRBD2. J lost 15 bases, V lost 4 bases, and 21 bases had no gene match. Germline V gene data show CDR1 as LGHDT and CDR2 as YNNKEL (reference sequence). The CDR3 length is 17 residues. The CDR3 DNA is TGTGCCAGCAGCCCCGCCTCGGGTACTAGCGGGGCATCACGGTGGTTCTTC. As protein: CASSPASGTSGASRWFF.

The CDR3 nucleotides read TGTGCCAGCAGCCAGAGAACAGGCCAAGAGACCCAGTACTTC. Its protein product is CASSQRTGQETQYF. The chain combines TRBV4-2 with TRBJ2-5; D might be TRBD1 (5 bases). The V end lost 3 bases, the J end lost 1 base, and 9 bases lay between the germline ends. The CDR3 consists of 14 residues. The germline CDR1 and CDR2 sequences are LGHNA and YNFKEQ.

The rearrangement uses TRBV5-4 and TRBJ2-7; TRBD2 agrees at 9 bases. The CDR3 consists of 15 residues. The ends lost 3 bases at V and 6 bases at J; junction bases unmatched: 10. Germline loops: CDR1 SGHNT, CDR2 YYREEE (reference sequence). The CDR3 nucleotides read TGTGCCAGCAGCTCCTATAAGGCGGGAGGGTCCGAGCAGTACTTC. This codes for CASSSYKAGGSEQYF.

The CDR3 loop is CASGGRSSYEQYF. CDR3 nucleotide sequence: TGTGCCAGCGGTGGACGTTCGTCCTACGAGCAGTACTTC. This chain links TRBV2 with TRBJ2-7; D is unclear. The CDR3 sequence is 13 residues long. The germline gives CDR1 SNHLY, CDR2 FYNNEI. V was cut by 8 bases and J by 1 base, with 12 bases left in between.

V usage is TRBV29-1 and J usage is TRBJ2-4; 10 positions match TRBD2. Germline CDR1 and CDR2: SQVTM and ANQGSEA. This CDR3 spans 16 amino acids. The ends lost 6 bases at V and 3 bases at J; junction bases unmatched: 11. Here the CDR3 reads CSVRTSGYWGKNIQYF. The CDR3 DNA reads TGCAGCGTACGGACTAGCGGTTACTGGGGCAAAAACATTCAGTACTTC.

The chain combines TRBV11-2 with TRBJ2-5; possibly TRBD1 for D (6 bases). This CDR3 contains 13 residues. The germline V and J ends were trimmed by 6 bases and 4 bases, with 12 bases remaining between them. Per germline, CDR1 SGHAT and CDR2 FQNNGV. The DNA of the CDR3 is TGTGCCAGCAGGGCCCAGGGGCGAGAGACCCAGTACTTC. Protein sequence: CASRAQGRETQYF.

The chain carries TRBV4-3 and TRBJ1-6; tentatively, D is TRBD1 (6 bases). The length of the CDR3 is 16 residues. V lost 2 bases and J lost 3, with 11 bases in between. Germline loops: CDR1 LGHNA, CDR2 YSLEER. The CDR3 DNA is TGCGCCAGCAGCCAAATCAGGGGATTCTATAATTCACCCCTCCACTTT. Its translation is CASSQIRGFYNSPLHF.

The chain combines TRBV28 with TRBJ2-4; tentative D call: TRBD1 (6 bases). Deletions cut 7 bases from V and 6 bases from J, with 22 bases between. Germline V gene data show CDR1 as MDHEN and CDR2 as SYDVKM. The CDR3 extends over 16 amino acids. CDR3 in amino acids: CASTRQVEVGGNIQYF. The CDR3 DNA sequence: TGTGCCAGCACTAGACAGGTTGAGGTTGGGGGAAACATTCAGTACTTC.

This clone was seen a handful of times. V gene TRBV6-5 combines with J gene TRBJ1-6, with 8 bases matching TRBD1. The ends lost 2 bases at V and 8 bases at J; junction bases unmatched: 2. This CDR3 has 14 residues. Germline-derived CDR1 and CDR2 are MNHEY and SVGAGI. The CDR3 region is CASSYDRGDSPLHF. The DNA for the CDR3 is TGTGCCAGCAGTTACGACAGGGGTGATTCACCCCTCCACTTT.

V and J are TRBV12-5 and TRBJ2-1, with a tentative D call TRBD2 (6 bases). The ends were cut back, 0 bases at V and 8 bases at J, with 20 bases in the middle. This CDR3 has 17 residues. The germline V gene has CDR1 LGHNT and CDR2 FRNRAP. The CDR3 protein is CASGLVLGSGWSDEQFF. As DNA, the CDR3 is TGTGCTAGTGGTTTGGTACTCGGAAGCGGGTGGAGCGATGAGCAGTTCTTC.

This clone was observed a single time. The chain combines TRBV9 with TRBJ2-1, with a possible D match to TRBD1 (5 bases). This CDR3 is built from 16 residues. In germline, CDR1 is SGDLS, CDR2 YYNGEE. V gave up 6 bases and J gave up 0 bases, with 16 bases separating them. The CDR3 nucleotides read TGTGCCAGCACCGTTCAGGGCGGCGCCTCCTACAATGAGCAGTTCTTC. This translates into CASTVQGGASYNEQFF.

The CDR3 coding sequence is TGTGCCATCCGCCAGGGGAAAGGGGCGAACACCGGGGAGCTGTTTTTT. Encoded protein: CAIRQGKGANTGELFF. The chain joins TRBV10-3 to TRBJ2-2, with TRBD1 as a possible D gene (6 bases). The ends were cut back, 8 bases at V and 0 bases at J, with 16 bases in the middle. This CDR3 is 16 amino acids long. Germline CDR1 is ENHRY and CDR2 is SYGVKD.

The J gene is TRBJ2-1, the V gene TRBV9; no definite D call. This CDR3 is 14 amino acids long. V was cut by 5 bases and J by 8 bases, with 17 bases left in between. Germline values: CDR1 SGDLS, CDR2 YYNGEE. The CDR3 DNA sequence: TGTGCCAGCAGTCCACAATCTCGAGACCATGAGCAGTTCTTC. Its translation is CASSPQSRDHEQFF. The full variable domain, with the rest looked up from reference TRBV9 and TRBJ2-1, is DSGVTQTPKHLITATGQRVTLRCSPRSGDLSVYWYQQSLDQGLQFLIQYYNGEERAKGNILERFSAQQFPDLHSELNLSSLELGDSALYFCASSPQSRDHEQFFGPGTRLTVL.

CDR3 loop: CASSISQGRVSNQPQHF. CDR3 coding DNA: TGTGCCAGTAGTATTTCCCAGGGGAGGGTGAGCAATCAGCCCCAGCATTTT. The chain uses TRBV19 and TRBJ1-5; the D gene is possibly TRBD1 (6 bases). Trimming took 3 bases from V and 1 from J, leaving 16 bases between them. The CDR3 is made up of 17 amino acids. The germline V gene has CDR1 LNHDA and CDR2 SQIVND (reference sequence).

The chain recombines TRBV3-1 (or the pseudogene TRBV3-2) with TRBJ2-3, with D perhaps assigned TRBD1 or TRBD2 (5 bases each). There are 15 residues in the CDR3. The V end lost 4 bases, the J end lost 1 base, and 12 bases lay between the germline ends. CDR1 and CDR2 from the germline V gene are LGHDT and YNNKEL (reference sequence). The CDR3 region has the DNA TGTGCCAGCAGCCTGGACGGGACCCGCACAGATACGCAGTATTTT. Protein product: CASSLDGTRTDTQYF.

The V gene is TRBV27, the J gene TRBJ2-3; no clear D gene. The V end was cut by 5 bases, the J end by 2 bases, with 14 bases between. The CDR3 has 15 residues. The germline V gene has CDR1 MNHEY and CDR2 SMNVEV (reference sequence). The CDR3, as DNA: TGTGCCAGCAGTAAAGGAAGCTTAATCACAGATACGCAGTATTTT. Residues: CASSKGSLITDTQYF.

The gene calls are TRBV5-8 and TRBJ2-3, with 8 bases lining up with TRBD2. CDR1 and CDR2 from the germline V gene are SGHTS and YDEGEE. Trimming at V came to 3 bases and at J to 4 bases, leaving 10 bases not matched to a gene. CDR3 length: 16 residues. The chain's CDR3 is CASSSGRKAGADTQYF. CDR3 sequence (DNA): TGTGCCAGCAGCTCCGGTCGAAAAGCGGGAGCAGATACGCAGTATTTT.

The chain's CDR3 is CASSLLTGELFF. The CDR3 region has the DNA TGTGCCAGCAGCTTACTGACCGGGGAGCTGTTTTTT. The rearrangement links TRBV11-2 to TRBJ2-2; the D is unclear. The CDR3 contains 12 residues. Germline values: CDR1 SGHAT, CDR2 FQNNGV. V was shortened by 2 bases and J by 5 bases, with 3 bases between the two germline ends.

This chain connects TRBV3-1 (or the pseudogene TRBV3-2) to TRBJ2-7; 8 nucleotides line up with TRBD2. Germline CDR1 reads LGHDT; CDR2 reads YNNKEL (reference sequence). The CDR3 is made up of 17 amino acids. V trimming: 4 bases; J trimming: 5 bases; junction bases outside the gene matches: 16. CDR3 loop: CASSPNWAGGRGNEQYF. DNA of the CDR3: TGTGCCAGCAGCCCGAATTGGGCGGGAGGAAGGGGAAACGAGCAGTACTTC.

The chain has TRBV5-4 and TRBJ2-7, with no clear D. The germline CDR1 and CDR2 sequences are SGHNT and YYREEE (reference sequence). Trimming took off 4 bases at V and 4 bases at J, with 6 bases between the two ends. This CDR3 has 11 residues. CDR3 protein: CASSAEYEQYF. The CDR3 coding sequence is TGTGCCAGCAGCGCGGAATACGAGCAGTACTTC.

The gene calls are TRBV3-1 (or the pseudogene TRBV3-2) and TRBJ2-7, with D perhaps assigned TRBD1 or TRBD2 (5 bases each). CDR1 and CDR2 (germline): LGHDT, YNNKEL (reference sequence). This CDR3 has 14 residues. Trimming stripped 0 bases from V and 8 bases from J, with 14 bases between. Here the CDR3 reads CASSQDRVGTQQYF. DNA of the CDR3: TGTGCCAGCAGCCAAGACAGGGTGGGGACGCAGCAGTACTTC.

The chain links TRBV5-8 to TRBJ2-7, with 13 bases that match TRBD2. V was pared by 4 bases and J by 5 bases, with 3 bases of the junction left unmatched. Germline CDR1 is SGHTS and CDR2 is YDEGEE. The CDR3 contains 14 residues. CDR3 sequence: CASSAGTSGDEQYF. Written as DNA, the CDR3 is TGTGCCAGCAGCGCCGGGACTAGCGGGGACGAGCAGTACTTC. Using reference TRBV5-8 and TRBJ2-7 for the parts outside the CDR3, the full variable domain is EAGVTQSPTHLIKTRGQQATLRCSPISGHTSVYWYQQALGLGLQFLLWYDEGEERNRGNFPPRFSGRQFPNYSSELNVNALELEDSALYLCASSAGTSGDEQYFGPGTRLTVT.

This chain joins TRBV7-2 and TRBJ2-5, with D perhaps being TRBD1 or TRBD2 (5 bases each). V lost 5 bases, J lost 8 bases, and 33 bases lay in between. CDR3 length equals 19 residues. Germline V gene data show CDR1 as SGHTA and CDR2 as FQGNSA. The CDR3 region is CASSNKMTTGTRGAETQYF. DNA of the CDR3: TGTGCCAGCAGCAATAAAATGACTACCGGGACCCGTGGCGCGGAAACCCAGTACTTC.